Listed below are T cell receptor beta chains from one sample, sequenced in a study of blood T cells in healthy people across ages. Via MiXCR, TCRdb re-called the 5' RACE reads, giving one row per CDR3 protein. The sample includes approximately 800,000 distinct CDR3 sequences, about 37% seen only once; the top ten take approximately 12%. Sequences were obtained from blood. The receptors were sampled from a man between 18 and 29 years old in good health. Each CDR3 is given with its conserved first and last residue. A D gene is named only where the DNA matches it firmly. A clone size is listed for some rows: how often the clone was seen (once, few, many), or a class if it is expanded.

>few|-|TRBV7-3|TRBJ2-1
CASSLRGRGIAYNEQFF
TGTGCCAGCAGCTTAAGGGGAAGGGGGATAGCCTACAATGAGCAGTTCTTC
>-|-|TRBV2|TRBJ1-2
CASKRTEAYGYTF
TGTGCCAGCAAAAGGACGGAGGCTTATGGCTACACCTTC
>few|-|TRBV12-3/TRBV12-4|TRBJ1-4
CASKSRINEKLFF
TGTGCCAGCAAAAGTCGGATAAATGAAAAACTGTTTTTT
>-|-|TRBV4-3|TRBJ2-2
CASSQDGTPNTGELFF
TGCGCCAGCAGCCAAGATGGGACACCGAACACCGGGGAGCTGTTTTTT
>-|TRBD2|TRBV5-4|TRBJ2-1
CASSIEGLAGGYNEQFF
TGTGCCAGCAGCATCGAAGGACTAGCGGGGGGCTACAATGAGCAGTTCTTC
>few|TRBD1|TRBV10-3|TRBJ1-5
CAIRDRGDQPQHF
TGTGCCATCAGGGACAGGGGAGACCAGCCCCAGCATTTT
>-|-|TRBV29-1|TRBJ2-7
CSVIGYGDSYNEQYF
TGCAGCGTGATCGGGTATGGTGATTCCTACAATGAGCAGTACTTC
>many|-|TRBV4-1|TRBJ2-1
CASSQDAAGWNNEQFF
TGCGCCAGCAGCCAAGATGCGGCAGGGTGGAACAATGAGCAGTTCTTC
>many|-|TRBV4-1|TRBJ2-1
CASSQVSRVENEQFF
TGCGCCAGCAGCCAAGTGAGCAGGGTGGAAAATGAGCAGTTCTTC
>-|-|TRBV4-1|TRBJ2-7
CASSPTPGGQEAQYF
TGCGCCAGCAGCCCGACACCCGGGGGCCAAGAGGCCCAGTACTTC
>few|TRBD1|TRBV6-6|TRBJ2-1
CASSDRGAFDEQFF
TGTGCCAGCAGTGACAGGGGGGCCTTCGATGAGCAGTTCTTC
>few|-|TRBV7-2|TRBJ1-6
CASSLVGSVGSYNSPLHF
TGTGCCAGCAGCTTAGTTGGTTCAGTAGGGTCCTATAATTCACCCCTCCACTTT
>once|TRBD1|TRBV9|TRBJ2-7
CASSVTGTGKTYEQYF
TGTGCCAGCAGCGTCACCGGGACAGGGAAGACCTACGAGCAGTACTTC
>few|-|TRBV12-3/TRBV12-4|TRBJ1-6
CASSYQGYAYNSPLHF
TGTGCCAGCAGCTATCAGGGGTATGCCTATAATTCACCCCTCCACTTT
>-|TRBD1|TRBV5-6|TRBJ1-4
CASSLAGTGREKLFF
TGTGCCAGCAGCTTGGCGGGGACAGGTCGTGAAAAACTGTTTTTT